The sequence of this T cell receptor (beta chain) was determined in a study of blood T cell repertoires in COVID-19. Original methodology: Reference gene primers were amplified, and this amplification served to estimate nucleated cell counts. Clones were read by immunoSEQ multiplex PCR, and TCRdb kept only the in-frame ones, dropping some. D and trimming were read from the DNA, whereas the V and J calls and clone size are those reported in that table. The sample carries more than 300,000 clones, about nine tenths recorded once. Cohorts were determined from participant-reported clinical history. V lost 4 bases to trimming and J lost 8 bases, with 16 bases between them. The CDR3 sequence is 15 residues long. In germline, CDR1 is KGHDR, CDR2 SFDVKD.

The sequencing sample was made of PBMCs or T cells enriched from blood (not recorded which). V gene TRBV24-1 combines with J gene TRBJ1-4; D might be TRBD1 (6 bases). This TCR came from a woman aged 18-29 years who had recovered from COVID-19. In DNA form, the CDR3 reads TGTGCCACCAGTGACCCGAGACAGGTCCCCGAAAAACTGTTTTTT. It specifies CATSDPRQVPEKLFF.